The entry below describes one T cell receptor beta chain. Its specificity is unknown. V was clipped by 0 bases and J by 2 bases, with 17 bases between them. The CDR3 is 18 amino acids. Per the germline V gene, CDR1 is SGHTA and CDR2 is FQGTGA. Assay: immunoSEQ multiplex PCR; the TCRdb copy retains only in-frame clones and omits some. The table records millions of clones, 85% to 95% of them present only once. The data stem from a study of shared clonotypes between healthy human individuals. At the level of the study: The plates for each donor numbered three CD4 naive, three CD4 memory, two CD8 naive and one CD8 memory.

General study points: Only blood samples were collected, and tissue repertoires likely differ.

All donors were healthy HIV-negative adults lacking recent acute infections or vaccinations. It was into CD45RA+ naive and CD45RA-negative memory subsets that the CD4+ cells were split. The chain combines TRBV7-3 with TRBJ2-1; D assignment may be TRBD1 or TRBD2 (5 bases each). The specimen sequenced was naive CD4+ T cells from PBMCs. Subset defined: CD45RA+ positively selected. The receptor was derived from a man between 18 and 29 years old in good health. Some clones in this sample may be carry-over from other donors' samples. CDR3 protein: CASSLTRAGRGPYNEQFF. The CDR3 DNA follows: TGTGCCAGCAGCTTAACGCGGGCAGGACGGGGACCCTACAATGAGCAGTTCTTC.